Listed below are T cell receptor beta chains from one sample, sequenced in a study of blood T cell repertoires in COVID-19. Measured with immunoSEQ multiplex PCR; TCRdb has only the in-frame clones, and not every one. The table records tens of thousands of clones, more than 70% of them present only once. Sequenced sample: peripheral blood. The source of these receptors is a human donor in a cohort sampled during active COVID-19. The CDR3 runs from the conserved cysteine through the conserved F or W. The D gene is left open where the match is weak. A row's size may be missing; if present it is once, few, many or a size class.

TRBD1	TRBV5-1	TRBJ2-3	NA	TGCGCCAGCAGCTGGGGACAGGAGGACACAGATACGCAGTATTTT	CASSWGQEDTDTQYF
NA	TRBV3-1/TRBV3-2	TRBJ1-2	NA	TGTGCCAGCAGCCAAGGGGAGTATGGCTACACCTTC	CASSQGEYGYTF
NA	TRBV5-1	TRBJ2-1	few	TGCGCCAGCAGCTTCGGTACCACTGGCGGTGAGCAGTTCTTC	CASSFGTTGGEQFF
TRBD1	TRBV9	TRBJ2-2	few	TGTGCCAGCAGCGCCAGGGGGCCCGGGGAGCTGTTTTTT	CASSARGPGELFF
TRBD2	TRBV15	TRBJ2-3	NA	TGTGCCACCAGCAGAGTAGGGCTAGCGGAGGCAGATACGCAGTATTTT	CATSRVGLAEADTQYF
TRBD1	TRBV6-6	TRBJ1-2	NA	TGTGCCAGCAGTTCGCCGACAGGGGCGGATGGCTACACCTTC	CASSSPTGADGYTF
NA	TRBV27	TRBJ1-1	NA	TGTGCCAGCAGTTCCATTTCTGGGGCCGAAGCTTTCTTT	CASSSISGAEAFF
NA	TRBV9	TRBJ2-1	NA	TGTGCCAGCAGGTCCGTAGACAATGAGCAGTTCTTC	CASRSVDNEQFF
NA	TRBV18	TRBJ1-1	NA	TGTGCCAGCTCACCCCCGGAGGTCGGAGCTTTCTTT	CASSPPEVGAFF
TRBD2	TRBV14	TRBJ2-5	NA	TGTGCCAGCAGCCTCCTGACTAGCGGGGGGATGGAGACCCAGTACTTC	CASSLLTSGGMETQYF
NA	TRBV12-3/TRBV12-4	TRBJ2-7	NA	TGTGCCAGCAATTCCCGGGGTTCCAACGAGCAGTACTTC	CASNSRGSNEQYF
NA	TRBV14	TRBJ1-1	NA	TGTGCCAGCAGCCAATGGGAGGAAGCTTTCTTT	CASSQWEEAFF
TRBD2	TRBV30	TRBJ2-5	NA	TGTGCCTGTACTAGCGGGGCATCAGAGACCCAGTACTTC	CACTSGASETQYF
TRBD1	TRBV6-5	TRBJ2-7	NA	TGTGCCAGCAGCGTAGGGACAGGGGCCCAATACGAGCAGTACTTC	CASSVGTGAQYEQYF
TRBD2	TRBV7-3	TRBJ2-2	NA	TGTGCCAGCAGCCCCGGGGGGGCGAACACCGGGGAGCTGTTTTTT	CASSPGGANTGELFF
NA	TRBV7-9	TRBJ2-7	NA	TGTGCCATCCAAGGGAGTGGGGTCTCCTACGAGCAGTACTTC	CAIQGSGVSYEQYF
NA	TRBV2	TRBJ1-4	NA	TGTGCCAGCACAAGGGGCGCAACTAATGAAAAACTGTTTTTT	CASTRGATNEKLFF
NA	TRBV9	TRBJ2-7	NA	TGTGCCAGCAGCGCCGCGATGGCGGAAAGCGAGCAGTACTTC	CASSAAMAESEQYF
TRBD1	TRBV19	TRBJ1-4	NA	TGTGCCAGTAGTATTACGGACAGGGAGGATGAAAAACTGTTTTTT	CASSITDREDEKLFF
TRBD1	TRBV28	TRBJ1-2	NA	TGTGCCAGCAGTACCACAGGGGAAATTAACTATGGCTACACCTTC	CASSTTGEINYGYTF
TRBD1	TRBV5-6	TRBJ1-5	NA	TGTGCCAGCAGCTGGACAGGGCGAAATCAGCCCCAGCATTTT	CASSWTGRNQPQHF
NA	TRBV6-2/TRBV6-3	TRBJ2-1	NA	TGTGCCAGCAGCTTTCTCCCCGCCCGTAGTGAGCAGTTCTTC	CASSFLPARSEQFF
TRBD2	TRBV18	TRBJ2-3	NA	TGTGCCAGCTCACCAGACCAGCGGGGGGTCGTCACAGATACGCAGTATTTT	CASSPDQRGVVTDTQYF
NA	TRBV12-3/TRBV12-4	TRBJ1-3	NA	TGTGCCAGCGTCCTTAACGGGGGTTACACCATATATTTT	CASVLNGGYTIYF
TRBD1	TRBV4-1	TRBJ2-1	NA	TGCGCCAGCAGCCTAGCTACAGGGGGCGATGAGCAGTTCTTC	CASSLATGGDEQFF
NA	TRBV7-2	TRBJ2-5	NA	TGTGCCAGCAGCTTAGGGGACACCTTCCAAGAGACCCAGTACTTC	CASSLGDTFQETQYF